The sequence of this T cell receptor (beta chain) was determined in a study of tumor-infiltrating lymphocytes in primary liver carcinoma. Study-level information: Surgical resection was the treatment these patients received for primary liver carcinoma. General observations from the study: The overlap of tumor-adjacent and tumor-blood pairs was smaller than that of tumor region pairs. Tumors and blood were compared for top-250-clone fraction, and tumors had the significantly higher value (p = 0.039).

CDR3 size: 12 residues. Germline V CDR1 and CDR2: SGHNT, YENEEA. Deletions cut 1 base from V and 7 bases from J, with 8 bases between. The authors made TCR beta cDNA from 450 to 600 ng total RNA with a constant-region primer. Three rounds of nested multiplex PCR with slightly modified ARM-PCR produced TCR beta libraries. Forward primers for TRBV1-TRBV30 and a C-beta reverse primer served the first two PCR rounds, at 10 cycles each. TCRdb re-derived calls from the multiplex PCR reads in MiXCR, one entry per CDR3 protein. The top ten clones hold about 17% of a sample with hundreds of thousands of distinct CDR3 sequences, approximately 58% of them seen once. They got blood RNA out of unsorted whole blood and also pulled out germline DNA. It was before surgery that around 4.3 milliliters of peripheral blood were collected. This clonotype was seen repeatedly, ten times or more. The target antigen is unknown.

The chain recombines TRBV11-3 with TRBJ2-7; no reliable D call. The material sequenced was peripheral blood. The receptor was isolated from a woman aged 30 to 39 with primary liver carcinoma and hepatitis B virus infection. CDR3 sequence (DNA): TGTGCCAGCAGCTTAGTACCCCCGGAGCAGTACTTC. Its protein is CASSLVPPEQYF. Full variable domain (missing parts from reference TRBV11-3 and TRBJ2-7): EAGVVQSPRYKIIEKKQPVAFWCNPISGHNTLYWYLQNLGQGPELLIRYENEEAVDDSQLPKDRFSAERLKGVDSTLKIQPAELGDSAVYLCASSLVPPEQYFGPGTRLTVT.